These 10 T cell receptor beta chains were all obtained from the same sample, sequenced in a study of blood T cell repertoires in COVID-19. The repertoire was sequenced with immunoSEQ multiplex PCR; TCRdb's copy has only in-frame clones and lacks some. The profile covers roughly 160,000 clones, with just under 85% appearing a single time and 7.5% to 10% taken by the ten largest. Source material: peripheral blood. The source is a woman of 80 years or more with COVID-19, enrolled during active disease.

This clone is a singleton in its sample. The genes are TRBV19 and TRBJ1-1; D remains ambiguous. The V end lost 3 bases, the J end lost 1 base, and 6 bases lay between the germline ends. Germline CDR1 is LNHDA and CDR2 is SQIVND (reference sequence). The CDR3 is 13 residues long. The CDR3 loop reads CASSIQQNTEAFF. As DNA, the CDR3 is TGTGCCAGTAGTATCCAACAGAACACTGAAGCTTTCTTT.

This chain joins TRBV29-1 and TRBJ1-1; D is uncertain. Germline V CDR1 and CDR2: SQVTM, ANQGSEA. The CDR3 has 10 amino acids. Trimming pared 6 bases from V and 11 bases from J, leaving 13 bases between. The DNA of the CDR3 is TGCAGCGTCGGATCCCCCGGGGCTTTCTTT. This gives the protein CSVGSPGAFF. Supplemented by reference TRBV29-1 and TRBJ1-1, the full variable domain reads SAVISQKPSRDICQRGTSLTIQCQVDSQVTMMFWYRQQPGQSLTLIATANQGSEATYESGFVIDKFPISRPNLTFSTLTVSNMSPEDSSIYLCSVGSPGAFFGQGTRLTVV.

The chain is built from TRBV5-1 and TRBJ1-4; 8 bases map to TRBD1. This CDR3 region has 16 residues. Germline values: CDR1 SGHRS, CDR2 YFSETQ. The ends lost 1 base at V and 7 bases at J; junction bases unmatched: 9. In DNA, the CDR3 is TGCGCCAGCAGCTTGAGGGCGGGACAGGCGGGTGAAAAACTGTTTTTT. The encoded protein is CASSLRAGQAGEKLFF.

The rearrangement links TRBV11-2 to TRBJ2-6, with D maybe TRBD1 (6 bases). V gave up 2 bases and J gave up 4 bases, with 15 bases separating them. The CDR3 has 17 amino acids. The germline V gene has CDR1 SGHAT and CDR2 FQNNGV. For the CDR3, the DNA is TGTGCCAGCAGCTTAAGACACAGGGTGGACGGGGCCAACGTCCTGACTTTC. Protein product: CASSLRHRVDGANVLTF.

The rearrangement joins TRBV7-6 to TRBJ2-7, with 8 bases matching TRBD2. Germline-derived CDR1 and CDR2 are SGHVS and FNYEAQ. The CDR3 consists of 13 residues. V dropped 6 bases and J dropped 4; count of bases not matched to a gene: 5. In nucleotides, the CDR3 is TGTGCCAGCAGTCCCTCGGGGGGGTACGAGCAGTACTTC. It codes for CASSPSGGYEQYF.

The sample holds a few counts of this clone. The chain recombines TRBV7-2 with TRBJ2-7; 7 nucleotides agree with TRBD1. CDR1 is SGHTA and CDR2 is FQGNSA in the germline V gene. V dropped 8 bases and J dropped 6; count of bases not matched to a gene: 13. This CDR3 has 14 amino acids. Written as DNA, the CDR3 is TGTGCCAGCGGTAATGGGGGCAGGGGGAGCGAGCAGTACTTC. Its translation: CASGNGGRGSEQYF.

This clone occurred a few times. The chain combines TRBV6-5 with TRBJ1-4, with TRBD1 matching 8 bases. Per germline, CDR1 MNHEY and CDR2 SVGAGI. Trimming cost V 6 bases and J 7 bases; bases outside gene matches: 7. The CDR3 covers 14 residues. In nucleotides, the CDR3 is TGTGCCAGCAGCCCAGACAGGGGTTTTGAAAAACTGTTTTTT. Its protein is CASSPDRGFEKLFF.

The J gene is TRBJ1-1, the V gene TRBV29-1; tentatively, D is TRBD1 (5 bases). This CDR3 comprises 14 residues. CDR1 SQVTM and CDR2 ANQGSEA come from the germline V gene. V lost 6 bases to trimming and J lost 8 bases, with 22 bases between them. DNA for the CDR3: TGCAGCGTCTCATCTCCCGGGACTTTGATAGAAGCTTTCTTT. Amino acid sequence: CSVSSPGTLIEAFF.

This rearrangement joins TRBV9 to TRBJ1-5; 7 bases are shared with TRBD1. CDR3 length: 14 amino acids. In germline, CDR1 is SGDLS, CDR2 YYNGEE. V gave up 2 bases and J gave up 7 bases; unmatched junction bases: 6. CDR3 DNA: TGTGCCAGCAGCGTTCAAGGGGGCGCGCAGCCCCAGCATTTT. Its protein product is CASSVQGGAQPQHF.

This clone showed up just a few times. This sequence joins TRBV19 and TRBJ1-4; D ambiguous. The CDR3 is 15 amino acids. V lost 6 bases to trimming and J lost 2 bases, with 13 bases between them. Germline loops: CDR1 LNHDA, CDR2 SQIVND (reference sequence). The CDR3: CASSDFARTNEKLFF. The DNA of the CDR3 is TGTGCCAGTAGCGACTTTGCGCGGACTAATGAAAAACTGTTTTTT.